This TCR beta chain was observed in a study of tissue T cells after allogeneic stem cell transplantation. This clone was seen a few times. Antigen specificity is unknown. Sequence at one end of the junction differs from germline and may be a read error. CDR1 LGHNA and CDR2 YSLEER come from the germline V gene. The length of the CDR3 is 14 residues. Assay used: immunoSEQ multiplex PCR; TCRdb lists only in-frame clones, some missing. Here the sample spans some 24,000 clones, around 67% being singletons. Whole-study results and caveats: Some tissue clones might be persisting host cells; their alloreactivity or antigen specificity was not determined.

The sequence was collected from a female donor of 60 years or more with lung cancer. The chain links TRBV4-3 to TRBJ2-7, with 12 nucleotides matching TRBD1. This specimen was tissue from the ileum, taken at autopsy. DNA of the CDR3: TGCGCCAGCAGCCTGACGGGGACAGGGGGCAACGTCCTCTTC. Translation: CASSLTGTGGNVLF.